The 28 T cell receptor beta chains presented below share a single source sample, sequenced in a study (dated by TCRdb to the mid-2010s). The library was prepared using RT-PCR. The listed sequencing device is Illumina MiSeq. TCRdb cleaned the public reads at Q25 with fastp, built clones with MiXCR and kept in-frame beta chains. Rows with a matching CDR3 protein are joined into one entry that keeps the most common DNA and genes. For this sample the table gives fewer than 800,000 distinct CDR3 sequences, of which 14% were detected only once. Together, the top ten hold roughly 3.6% of the sample. The material sequenced was memory CD4+ T cells from blood. The receptors shown here come from a female donor in good health, serving as a healthy control.

This clonotype was found a few times. The J gene is TRBJ2-1, the V gene TRBV5-4; D is unclear. The CDR3 sequence is 15 residues long. Trimming took 5 bases from V and 2 from J, leaving 14 bases between them. The germline V gene has CDR1 SGHNT and CDR2 YYREEE (reference sequence). Written as DNA, the CDR3 is TGTGCCAGCAGTCTTCCTGGGCCTGCCTACAATGAGCAGTTCTTC. This sequence encodes CASSLPGPAYNEQFF.

The rearrangement links TRBV12-3 or TRBV12-4 to TRBJ2-7, with D possibly being TRBD2 (6 bases). The CDR3 length is 14 residues. V dropped 7 bases and J dropped 2 bases, with 15 bases sitting between them. This CDR3 reads CASKDYPKTYEQYF. DNA of the CDR3: TGTGCCAGCAAGGACTATCCGAAGACCTACGAGCAGTACTTC.

In its sample, this clonotype was seen a few times. The chain joins TRBV5-4 to TRBJ2-3, with a weak D call TRBD2 (7 bases). Trimming cost V 1 base and J 5 bases, with 17 bases left between them. The germline gives CDR1 SGHNT, CDR2 YYREEE (reference sequence). This CDR3 has 16 amino acids. CDR3 sequence reads: CASSLIGAGAGDTQYF. The CDR3 nucleotides are TGTGCCAGCAGCTTGATCGGCGCGGGGGCGGGAGATACGCAGTATTTT.

The J gene is TRBJ1-5, the V gene TRBV7-9; D gene ambiguous. The CDR3 length is 13 residues. V was pared by 2 bases and J by 4 bases, with 6 bases between. Germline V CDR1 and CDR2: SEHNR, FQNEAQ (reference sequence). This chain's CDR3 is CASSLLDNQPQHF. CDR3 coding DNA: TGTGCCAGCAGCTTATTGGATAATCAGCCCCAGCATTTT.

This clonotype appeared many times. The CDR3 region has the DNA TGCAGCGTGGATGGGGGTCCGAGCTCCTACAATGAGCAGTTCTTC. As protein: CSVDGGPSSYNEQFF. This chain uses TRBV29-1 with TRBJ2-1, with D perhaps matching TRBD1 or TRBD2 (5 bases each). Trimming stripped 6 bases from V and 0 bases from J, with 15 bases between. This CDR3 is built from 15 residues. Germline CDR1 SQVTM, CDR2 ANQGSEA.

This clonotype has more than one count but fewer than ten. The chain employs TRBV28 and TRBJ1-5; 7 nucleotides align to TRBD1. The CDR3 is made up of 16 amino acids. Trimming took 9 bases from V and 3 from J; bases not matched to a gene: 14. CDR1 and CDR2 (germline): MDHEN, SYDVKM. The CDR3 protein is CASRWTGNLYNQPQHF. CDR3 DNA: TGTGCCAGTCGGTGGACAGGAAACCTCTACAATCAGCCCCAGCATTTT.

V is TRBV7-6 and J is TRBJ2-1; 10 nucleotides match TRBD2. Trimming at V came to 5 bases and at J to 6 bases, leaving 7 bases not matched to a gene. This CDR3 has 15 residues. Per the germline V gene, CDR1 is SGHVS and CDR2 is FNYEAQ. CDR3 nucleotide sequence: TGTGCCAGCAGCCCCGGGACTAGCGCCCGCAATGAGCAGTTCTTC. It specifies CASSPGTSARNEQFF.

The rearrangement joins TRBV4-1 to TRBJ1-5; possible D gene TRBD1, 5 bases. CDR1 is MGHRA and CDR2 is YSYEKL in the germline V gene. V was shortened by 0 bases and J by 0 bases, with 12 bases between the two germline ends. The CDR3 length is 17 residues. CDR3 sequence reads: CASSQEGRVNSNQPQHF. As DNA, the CDR3 is TGCGCCAGCAGCCAAGAGGGACGGGTGAATAGCAATCAGCCCCAGCATTTT.

This clonotype showed up just a few times. This chain joins TRBV28 and TRBJ1-4, with a possible D match to TRBD1 (5 bases). Trimming took off 8 bases at V and 8 bases at J, with 15 bases between the two ends. CDR1 is MDHEN and CDR2 is SYDVKM in the germline V gene. The CDR3 is 13 amino acids. The CDR3 coding sequence is TGTGCCAGCTTAGGGGCCGGAAACGAAAAACTGTTTTTT. Encoded protein: CASLGAGNEKLFF.

The chain has TRBV29-1 and TRBJ2-5; D is possibly TRBD1 (6 bases). V lost 7 bases and J 5 bases, leaving 14 bases between the germline ends. CDR1 is SQVTM, CDR2 ANQGSEA, per germline. The CDR3 has 12 residues. This CDR3 is CSDYRASETQYF. The DNA of the CDR3 is TGCAGCGACTACAGGGCTTCGGAGACCCAGTACTTC.

The sample holds a few counts of this clonotype. This chain links TRBV20-1 with TRBJ2-3, with 7 bases aligning to TRBD2. After removal of 4 bases from V and 14 bases from J, the junction contained 15 bases not matched to a gene. Germline CDR1 and CDR2: DFQATT and SNEGSKA (reference sequence). This CDR3 is 13 amino acids long. In DNA form, the CDR3 reads TGCAGTGCTATGAGTGGGAGGGCAGATAGTCCGTATTTT. Translation: CSAMSGRADSPYF.

A few counts support this clonotype. The chain recombines TRBV24-1 with TRBJ2-2; D call uncertain. V was pared by 0 bases and J by 0 bases, with 10 bases between. The CDR3 consists of 17 residues. CDR1 is KGHDR, CDR2 SFDVKD, per germline. The CDR3 bases are TGTGCCACCAGTGATTTGCACAGATCCGCGAACACCGGGGAGCTGTTTTTT. This encodes CATSDLHRSANTGELFF.

This clonotype was detected ten times or more. V and J are TRBV7-2 and TRBJ2-3; a weak D match, TRBD2 (5 bases). Germline V lookup: CDR1 SGHTA, CDR2 FQGNSA. The V and J ends lost 6 bases and 1 base respectively, with 8 bases between them. The CDR3 is 13 residues long. The CDR3 DNA reads TGTGCCAGCAGTAAGAGGGGCACAGATACGCAGTATTTT. Protein product: CASSKRGTDTQYF.

Many counts were recorded for this clonotype. V usage is TRBV6-5 and J usage is TRBJ2-7; D remains unclear. The V and J ends lost 4 bases and 3 bases respectively, with 10 bases between them. The germline V gene encodes CDR1 MNHEY and CDR2 SVGAGI. There are 13 residues in the CDR3. The DNA of the CDR3 is TGTGCCAGCAGTTCCCCTCTTGGCTACGAGCAGTACTTC. Protein sequence: CASSSPLGYEQYF.

The rearrangement joins TRBV5-4 to TRBJ1-1, with 8 bases lining up with TRBD1. With V trimmed by 4 bases and J by 0 bases, 5 bases remained unmatched. The CDR3 consists of 15 residues. Germline lookup yields CDR1 SGHNT and CDR2 YYREEE (reference sequence). CDR3 nucleotides: TGTGCCAGCAGCATACGGACAGGGTTGAACACTGAAGCTTTCTTT. This sequence encodes CASSIRTGLNTEAFF.

About this clonotype itself: The junction departs from germline at one end; a sequencing error may be responsible. This rearrangement joins TRBV28 to TRBJ1-1, with TRBD1 as a possible D gene (6 bases). The germline V gene has CDR1 MDHEN and CDR2 SYDVKM. This CDR3 has 12 amino acids. The CDR3 DNA follows: TGTGCCGGCAGCTCGAGGGGGACTGAAGCTTTCTTT. Amino acids: CAGSSRGTEAFF.

This chain uses TRBV20-1 with TRBJ1-5; D call uncertain. V lost 4 bases and J 9 bases, leaving 19 bases between the germline ends. This CDR3 spans 14 amino acids. Germline CDR1 and CDR2: DFQATT and SNEGSKA (reference sequence). The DNA of the CDR3 is TGCAGTGCTACAGAGCCGAACAGCTTTAGGCCCCAGCATTTT. This sequence encodes CSATEPNSFRPQHF.

J is TRBJ2-7 and V is TRBV5-1; TRBD1 or TRBD2 may be the D gene (5 bases each). V was trimmed by 2 bases and J by 6 bases, leaving 15 bases between them. This CDR3 has 14 residues. The V gene's germline CDR1 is SGHRS and CDR2 YFSETQ. This CDR3 reads CASSLAGATPEQYF. CDR3 bases: TGCGCCAGCAGCTTAGCCGGGGCCACGCCCGAGCAGTACTTC.

This clonotype has at least ten counts. The chain carries TRBV4-2 and TRBJ1-2; TRBD1 might be the D (6 bases). Deletions cut 0 bases from V and 2 bases from J, with 10 bases between. Germline CDR1 is LGHNA and CDR2 is YNFKEQ. There are 15 residues in the CDR3. CDR3 protein: CASSQESGTNYGYTF. In DNA, the CDR3 is TGTGCCAGCAGCCAAGAGTCAGGGACAAACTATGGCTACACCTTC.

In this sample, this clonotype turned up many times. The genes are TRBV4-2 and TRBJ2-7; 7 nucleotides line up with TRBD2. V was clipped by 1 base and J by 7 bases; unmatched bases: 10. The CDR3 is made up of 15 amino acids. Looked up from germline, CDR1 is LGHNA and CDR2 is YNFKEQ. The CDR3 bases are TGTGCCAGCAGCCAAGGCCATGCGGGAGAGGGTGAGCAGTACTTC. Protein: CASSQGHAGEGEQYF.

This rearrangement joins TRBV18 to TRBJ1-2; D uncertain. The V gene lost 3 bases and the J gene lost 4 bases, with 15 bases spanning the gap. This CDR3 spans 15 amino acids. Germline CDR1 is KGHSH and CDR2 is LQKENI. The CDR3 region has the DNA TGTGCCAGCTCACCCTACGACACAAGCTCCTATGGCTACACCTTC. The encoded protein is CASSPYDTSSYGYTF.

CDR3: CSSREGSGTSYEQYF. The CDR3 nucleotides read TGCAGTTCCCGGGAGGGCTCCGGTACCTCCTACGAGCAGTACTTC. This chain connects TRBV20-1 to TRBJ2-7, with 8 nucleotides matching TRBD2. With V trimmed by 8 bases and J by 0 bases, 12 bases remained unmatched. This CDR3 has 15 residues. Germline loops: CDR1 DFQATT, CDR2 SNEGSKA (reference sequence).

The chain combines TRBV11-3 with TRBJ2-1; 13 nucleotides line up with TRBD2. The CDR3 is made up of 17 amino acids. CDR1 and CDR2 from the germline V gene are SGHNT and YENEEA. J was trimmed by 6 bases and V by 5 bases; bases with no gene match: 10. In DNA form, the CDR3 reads TGTGCCAGCAGCCCGGGGACTAGCGGGATAGTAGGCAATGAGCAGTTCTTC. Amino acids: CASSPGTSGIVGNEQFF.

The CDR3 sequence is CASSHQIGTGNTEAFF. The CDR3 coding sequence is TGCGCCAGCAGCCATCAAATCGGGACAGGGAACACTGAAGCTTTCTTT. J is TRBJ1-1 and V is TRBV5-1, with 8 bases matching TRBD1. The ends lost 4 bases at V and 1 base at J; junction bases unmatched: 9. The CDR3 is 16 residues long. Germline V gene data show CDR1 as SGHRS and CDR2 as YFSETQ.

The chain employs TRBV10-1 and TRBJ2-1; 7 nucleotides line up with TRBD2. The CDR3 is made up of 17 amino acids. V was pared by 0 bases and J by 7 bases, with 12 bases of the junction left unmatched. The germline gives CDR1 WNHNN, CDR2 SYGVQD (reference sequence). The CDR3 nucleotides read TGCGCCAGCAGTGAGTCGGGGGGGGGGAGCGAGAGGAATGAGCAGTTCTTC. Protein product: CASSESGGGSERNEQFF.

At least ten counts were recorded for this clonotype. The genes are TRBV7-9 and TRBJ2-7, with 9 nucleotides matching TRBD1. Germline CDR1 SEHNR, CDR2 FQNEAQ (reference sequence). The CDR3 extends over 14 amino acids. Germline trimming cut 5 bases from V and 0 bases from J; bases unmatched to any gene: 2. CDR3 DNA: TGTGCCAGCAGCGTACAGGGGGCCTCCTACGAGCAGTACTTC. The encoded protein is CASSVQGASYEQYF.

The V gene is TRBV6-1, the J gene TRBJ2-5, with TRBD2 identical over 9 bases. The CDR3 runs 15 residues. J was trimmed by 5 bases and V by 3 bases; bases with no gene match: 7. CDR1 and CDR2 (germline): MNHNS, SASEGT. Here the CDR3 reads CASSDSGRGVETQYF. The CDR3 DNA follows: TGTGCCAGCAGTGATAGCGGGAGAGGAGTTGAGACCCAGTACTTC.

The gene calls are TRBV6-2 or TRBV6-3 and TRBJ1-3; no clear D. CDR1 is MNHEY and CDR2 is SVGEGT in the germline V gene. V lost 4 bases and J lost 3, with 10 bases in between. The CDR3 extends over 14 amino acids. DNA for the CDR3: TGTGCCAGCAGTTCCGTGACTTATGGAAACACCATATATTTT. It codes for CASSSVTYGNTIYF.